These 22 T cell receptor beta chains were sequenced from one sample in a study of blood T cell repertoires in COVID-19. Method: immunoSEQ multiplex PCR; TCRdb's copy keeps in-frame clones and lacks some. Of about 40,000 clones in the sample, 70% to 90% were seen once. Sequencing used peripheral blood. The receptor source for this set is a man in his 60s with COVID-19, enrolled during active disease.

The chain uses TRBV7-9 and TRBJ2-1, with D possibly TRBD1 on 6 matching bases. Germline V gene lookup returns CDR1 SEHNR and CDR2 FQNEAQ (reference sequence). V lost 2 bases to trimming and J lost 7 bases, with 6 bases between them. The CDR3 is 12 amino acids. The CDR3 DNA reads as TGTGCCAGCAGCTTAAGGGGGAATGAGCAGTTCTTC. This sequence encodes CASSLRGNEQFF.

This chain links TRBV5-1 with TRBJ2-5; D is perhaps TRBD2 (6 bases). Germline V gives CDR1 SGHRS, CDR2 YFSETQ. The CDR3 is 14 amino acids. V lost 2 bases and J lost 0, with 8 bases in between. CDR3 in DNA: TGCGCCAGCAGCTTTGGAGGGGACCAAGAGACCCAGTACTTC. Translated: CASSFGGDQETQYF. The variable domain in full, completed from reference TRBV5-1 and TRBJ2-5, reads KAGVTQTPRYLIKTRGQQVTLSCSPISGHRSVSWYQQTPGQGLQFLFEYFSETQRNKGNFPGRFSGRQFSNSRSEMNVSTLELGDSALYLCASSFGGDQETQYFGPGTRLLVL.

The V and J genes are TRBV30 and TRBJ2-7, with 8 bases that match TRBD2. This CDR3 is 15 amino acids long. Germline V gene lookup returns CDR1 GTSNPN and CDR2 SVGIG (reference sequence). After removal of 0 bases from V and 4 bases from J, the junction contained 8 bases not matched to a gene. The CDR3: CAWSVWREVPYEQYF. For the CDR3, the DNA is TGTGCCTGGAGTGTATGGCGGGAGGTCCCTTACGAGCAGTACTTC.

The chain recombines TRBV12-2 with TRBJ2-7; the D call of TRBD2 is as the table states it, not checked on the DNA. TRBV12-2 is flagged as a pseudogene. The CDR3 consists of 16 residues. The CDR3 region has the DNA TGTGCAAGTCGCTTGGGCCCGCCTAGCGGGCAATACGAGCAGTACTTC. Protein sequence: CASRLGPPSGQYEQYF.

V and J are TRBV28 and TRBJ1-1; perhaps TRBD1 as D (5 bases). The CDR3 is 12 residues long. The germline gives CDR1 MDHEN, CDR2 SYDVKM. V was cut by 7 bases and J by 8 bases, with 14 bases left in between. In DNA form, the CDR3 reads TGTGCCAGCACCTTGGGGGGGATAGAAGCTTTCTTT. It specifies CASTLGGIEAFF.

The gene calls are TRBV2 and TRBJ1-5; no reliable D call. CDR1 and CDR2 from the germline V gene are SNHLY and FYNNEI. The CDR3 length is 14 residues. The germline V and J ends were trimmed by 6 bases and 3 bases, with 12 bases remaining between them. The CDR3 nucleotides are TGTGCCAGCAGCCCACGGGAGGCCAATCAGCCCCAGCATTTT. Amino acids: CASSPREANQPQHF.

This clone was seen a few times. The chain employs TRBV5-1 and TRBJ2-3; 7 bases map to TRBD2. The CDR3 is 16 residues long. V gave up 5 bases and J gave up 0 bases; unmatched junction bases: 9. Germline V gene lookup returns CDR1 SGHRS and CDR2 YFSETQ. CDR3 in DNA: TGCGCCAGCAGTGAGGGTCAGCGGGGAAGCACAGATACGCAGTATTTT. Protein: CASSEGQRGSTDTQYF.

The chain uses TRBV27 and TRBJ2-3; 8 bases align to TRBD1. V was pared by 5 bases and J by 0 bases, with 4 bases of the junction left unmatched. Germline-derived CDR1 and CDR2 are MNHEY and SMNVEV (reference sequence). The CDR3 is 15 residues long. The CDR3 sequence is CASSRGQGSTDTQYF. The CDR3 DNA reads TGTGCCAGCAGTCGAGGACAGGGTAGCACAGATACGCAGTATTTT.

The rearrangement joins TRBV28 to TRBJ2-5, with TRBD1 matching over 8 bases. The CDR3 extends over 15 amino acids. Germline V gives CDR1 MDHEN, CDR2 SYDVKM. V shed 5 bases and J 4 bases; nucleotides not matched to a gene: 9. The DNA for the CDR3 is TGTGCCAGCAGTATACGGGCAGGGGGCATAGAGACCCAGTACTTC. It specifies CASSIRAGGIETQYF.

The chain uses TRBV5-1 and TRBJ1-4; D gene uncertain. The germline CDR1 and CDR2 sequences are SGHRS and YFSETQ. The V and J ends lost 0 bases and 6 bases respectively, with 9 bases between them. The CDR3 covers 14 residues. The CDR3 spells CASSLEPNDEKLFF. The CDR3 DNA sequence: TGCGCCAGCAGCTTGGAACCTAATGATGAAAAACTGTTTTTT.

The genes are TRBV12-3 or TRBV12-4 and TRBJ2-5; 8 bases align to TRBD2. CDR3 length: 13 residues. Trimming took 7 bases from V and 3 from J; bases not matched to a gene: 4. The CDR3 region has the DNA TGTGCCAGCAACCTCGGGAGGGAAGAGACCCAGTACTTC. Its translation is CASNLGREETQYF.

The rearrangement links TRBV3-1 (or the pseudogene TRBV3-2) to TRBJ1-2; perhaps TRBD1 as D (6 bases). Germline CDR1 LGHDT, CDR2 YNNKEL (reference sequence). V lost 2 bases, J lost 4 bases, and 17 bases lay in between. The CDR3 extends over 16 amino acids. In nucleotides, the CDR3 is TGTGCCAGCAGCCAAACCCGACTCAGGGGTTCCTATGGCTACACCTTC. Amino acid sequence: CASSQTRLRGSYGYTF.

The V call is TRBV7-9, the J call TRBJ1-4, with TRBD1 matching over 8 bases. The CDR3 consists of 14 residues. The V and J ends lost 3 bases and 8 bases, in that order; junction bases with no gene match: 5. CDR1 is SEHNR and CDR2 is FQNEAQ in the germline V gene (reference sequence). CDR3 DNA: TGTGCCAGCAGCTTCGGACAGGGAAGGGAAAAACTGTTTTTT. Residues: CASSFGQGREKLFF.

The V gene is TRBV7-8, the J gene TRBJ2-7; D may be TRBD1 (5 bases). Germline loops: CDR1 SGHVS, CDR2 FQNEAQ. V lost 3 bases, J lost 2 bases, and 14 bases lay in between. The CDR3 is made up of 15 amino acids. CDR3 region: CASSLAGRAPYEQYF. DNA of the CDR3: TGTGCCAGCAGCTTGGCTGGCAGGGCTCCCTACGAGCAGTACTTC.

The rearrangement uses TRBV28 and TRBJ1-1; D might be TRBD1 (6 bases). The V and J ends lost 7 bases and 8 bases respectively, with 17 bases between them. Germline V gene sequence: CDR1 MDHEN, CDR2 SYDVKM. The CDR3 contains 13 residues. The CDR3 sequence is CASTFPGTHEAFF. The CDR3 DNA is TGTGCCAGCACCTTTCCAGGGACACACGAAGCTTTCTTT.

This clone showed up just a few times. In DNA form, the CDR3 reads TGTGCCAGCAGTGGGACAGGAGGCACTGAAGCTTTCTTT. Protein sequence: CASSGTGGTEAFF. The rearrangement uses TRBV11-2 and TRBJ1-1, with 8 bases that match TRBD1. Germline V gives CDR1 SGHAT, CDR2 FQNNGV. J lost 4 bases, V lost 6 bases, and 4 bases had no gene match. CDR3 length equals 13 residues.

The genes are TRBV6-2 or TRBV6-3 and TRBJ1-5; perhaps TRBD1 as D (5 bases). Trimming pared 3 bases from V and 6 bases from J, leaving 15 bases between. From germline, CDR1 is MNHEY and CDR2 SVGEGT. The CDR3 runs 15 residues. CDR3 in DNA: TGTGCCAGCAGTTATTCTTGGGGCACGGGTCAGCCCCAGCATTTT. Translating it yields CASSYSWGTGQPQHF.

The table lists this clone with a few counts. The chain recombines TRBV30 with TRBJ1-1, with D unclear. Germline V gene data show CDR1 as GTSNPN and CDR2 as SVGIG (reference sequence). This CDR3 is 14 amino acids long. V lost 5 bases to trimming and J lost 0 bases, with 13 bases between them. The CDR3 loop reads CAWVRGIMNTEAFF. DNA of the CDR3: TGTGCCTGGGTTAGAGGGATCATGAACACTGAAGCTTTCTTT.

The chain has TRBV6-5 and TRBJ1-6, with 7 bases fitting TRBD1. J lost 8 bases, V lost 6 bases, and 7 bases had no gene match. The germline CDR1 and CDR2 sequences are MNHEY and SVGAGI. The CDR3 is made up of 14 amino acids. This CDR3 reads CASRIRGYDSPLHF. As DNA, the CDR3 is TGTGCCAGCAGGATCAGGGGGTACGATTCACCCCTCCACTTT.

The CDR3 spells CSVDGQGTNEQYF. CDR3 bases: TGCAGCGTTGATGGACAGGGGACCAACGAGCAGTACTTC. This chain joins TRBV29-1 and TRBJ2-7; 9 bases are a match to TRBD1. V lost 3 bases and J lost 5; bases outside the gene matches: 5. Germline lookup yields CDR1 SQVTM and CDR2 ANQGSEA. The CDR3 runs to 13 residues.

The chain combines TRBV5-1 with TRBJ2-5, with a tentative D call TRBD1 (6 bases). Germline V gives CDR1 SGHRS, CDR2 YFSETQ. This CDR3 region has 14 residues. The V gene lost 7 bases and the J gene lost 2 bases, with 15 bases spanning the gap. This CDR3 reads CASWSRDKQETQYF. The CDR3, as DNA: TGCGCCAGCTGGTCCCGGGACAAACAAGAGACCCAGTACTTC.

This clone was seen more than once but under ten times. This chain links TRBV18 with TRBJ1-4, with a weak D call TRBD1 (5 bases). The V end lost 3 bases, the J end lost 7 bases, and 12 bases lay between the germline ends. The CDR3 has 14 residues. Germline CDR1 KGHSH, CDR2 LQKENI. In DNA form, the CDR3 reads TGTGCCAGCTCACCGACAGATTCGGTTGAAAAACTGTTTTTT. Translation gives CASSPTDSVEKLFF.